Each of the 30 T cell receptor beta chains below was sequenced from the same sample in a study of kidney transplant recipient with SARS-CoV-2 infection. TCRdb ran MiXCR on the reads and lists one entry per CDR3 protein. The table has approximately 240,000 distinct CDR3 sequences, about 30% seen once; the top ten hold 6% to 8.5%. The sequencing here drew on a blood sample, taken at baseline and between days 110 and 120 from a kidney transplant recipient. These receptors came from a male patient younger than 45 who had COVID-19 and was a kidney transplant recipient. The T cells may partly be graft donor cells.

This clonotype was detected once. Being one base from a much bigger clone, this may be a read error. V and J are TRBV6-9 and TRBJ1-2, with unresolved D. Trimming pared 8 bases from V and 4 bases from J, leaving 26 bases between. This CDR3 region has 17 residues. Germline V gene lookup returns CDR1 MNHGY and CDR2 SVAAGI. This CDR3 reads CASGRIAPYGKTYGYTF. In nucleotides, the CDR3 is TGTGCCAGCGGTAGAATTGCGCCTTACGGAAAGACCTATGGCTACACCTTC.

As to this clonotype: Being one base from a much bigger clone, this may be a read error. This chain links TRBV20-1 with TRBJ2-7; D unclear. The V gene's germline CDR1 is DFQATT and CDR2 SNEGSKA (reference sequence). The CDR3 totals 13 residues. V lost 0 bases and J lost 2, with 8 bases in between. The CDR3 DNA reads TGCAGTGCTAGAGAAGGGTCGCCCTACGAGCAGTACTTC. It yields the protein CSAREGSPYEQYF.

This clonotype showed up just once. One base away lies a much larger clone, so this may be a sequencing read error. The gene calls are TRBV7-7 and TRBJ1-2, with D possibly matching TRBD1 (5 bases). CDR3 length equals 17 residues. Germline CDR1 SSHAT, CDR2 FNYEAQ (reference sequence). V was cut by 8 bases and J by 4 bases, with 26 bases left in between. The CDR3: CASGTGPKCRKTYGYTF. The CDR3 DNA follows: TGTGCCAGCGGCACGGGGCCTAAGTGCCGAAAGACCTATGGCTACACCTTC.

This clonotype has ten or more counts. The rearrangement links TRBV20-1 to TRBJ1-5, with D perhaps matching TRBD1 (5 bases). V was shortened by 0 bases and J by 9 bases, with 18 bases between the two germline ends. The CDR3 is 15 residues long. Germline V CDR1 and CDR2: DFQATT, SNEGSKA (reference sequence). The CDR3 is CSAREWGESLSPQHF. The CDR3 region has the DNA TGCAGTGCTAGAGAGTGGGGGGAGTCACTATCGCCCCAGCATTTT.

This clonotype was seen repeatedly, ten times or more. This rearrangement joins TRBV20-1 to TRBJ1-2, with a tentative D call TRBD1 (5 bases). Trimming removed 2 bases at V and 7 bases at J, with 8 bases between. Germline CDR1 and CDR2: DFQATT and SNEGSKA (reference sequence). The CDR3 is 11 amino acids. The CDR3: CSARWTSGYTF. In DNA, the CDR3 is TGCAGTGCTAGATGGACAAGTGGCTACACCTTC.

This clonotype was seen ten or more times. The V call is TRBV2, the J call TRBJ2-7; 13 bases align to TRBD2. This CDR3 comprises 13 residues. Germline lookup yields CDR1 SNHLY and CDR2 FYNNEI. The V and J ends lost 11 bases and 7 bases, in that order; junction bases with no gene match: 8. The DNA for the CDR3 is TGTGCCGCGGGGACTAGCGGGACTGGAGAGCAGTACTTC. Amino acids: CAAGTSGTGEQYF.

This clonotype was detected ten times or more. The CDR3 DNA is TGCGCCAGCAGTGTGCATTTAAGATCGCGAAAGACCTATGGCTACACCTTC. Amino acid sequence: CASSVHLRSRKTYGYTF. The rearrangement joins TRBV10-1 to TRBJ1-2; D gene unclear. V lost 4 bases and J lost 4, with 22 bases in between. The CDR3 runs 17 residues. Germline-derived CDR1 and CDR2 are WNHNN and SYGVQD (reference sequence).

Concerning this clonotype itself: Just one base apart from a much larger clone, this may be a read error. The genes are TRBV6-5 and TRBJ1-1, with a weak D call TRBD1 (5 bases). V gave up 0 bases and J gave up 6 bases, with 14 bases separating them. Germline V gene lookup returns CDR1 MNHEY and CDR2 SVGAGI. The CDR3 totals 15 residues. The CDR3 reads CASSYSSQEGSEAFF. In DNA, the CDR3 is TGTGCCAGCAGTTACTCGAGCCAGGAGGGGTCTGAAGCTTTCTTT.

This clonotype has a count of ten or more. J is TRBJ2-3 and V is TRBV21-1. TRBV21-1 is marked as a pseudogene. The CDR3 covers 17 residues. The chain's CDR3 is CASSRSIATVMQDTQYF. The CDR3 DNA follows: TGTGCCAGCAGTAGATCCATAGCTACAGTCATGCAAGATACGCAGTATTTT.

There are many counts of this clonotype. This rearrangement joins TRBV15 to TRBJ1-4; perhaps TRBD1 as D (5 bases). The CDR3 contains 17 residues. The V end lost 6 bases, the J end lost 2 bases, and 19 bases lay between the germline ends. Germline V lookup: CDR1 LNHNV, CDR2 YYDKDF (reference sequence). The chain's CDR3 is CATSREVNWDTNEKLFF. As DNA, the CDR3 is TGTGCCACCAGTAGGGAGGTAAACTGGGACACTAATGAAAAACTGTTTTTT.

This clonotype was observed many times. The chain has TRBV6-6 and TRBJ1-5; perhaps TRBD1 as D (6 bases). V lost 8 bases to trimming and J lost 5 bases, with 13 bases between them. The CDR3 consists of 13 residues. The germline V gene has CDR1 MNHNY and CDR2 SVGAGI (reference sequence). CDR3 nucleotide sequence: TGTGCCAGCCAAGAACAGGGTTATCAGCCCCAGCATTTT. This sequence encodes CASQEQGYQPQHF.

On this clonotype itself: At one end, the junction sequence differs from germline, possibly due to a read error. The chain combines TRBV25-1 with TRBJ2-2; TRBD2 matches at 11 bases. The CDR3 sequence is 17 residues long. Germline V gene lookup returns CDR1 MGHDK and CDR2 SYGVNS. CDR3 sequence (DNA): TGTGCCAGCAATGAATATCAGCCTAGCGGGGGGCCCGGGGAGCTGTTTTTT. It translates to CASNEYQPSGGPGELFF.

This clonotype was recorded at least ten times. The rearrangement links TRBV15 to TRBJ1-3, with D possibly being TRBD1 (5 bases). Trimming cost V 0 bases and J 2 bases, with 8 bases left between them. Germline CDR1 LNHNV, CDR2 YYDKDF (reference sequence). The CDR3 covers 15 residues. CDR3 region: CATSRDQGAGNTIYF. DNA of the CDR3: TGTGCCACCAGCAGAGATCAGGGAGCTGGAAACACCATATATTTT.

This clonotype was detected only a few times. CDR3 DNA sequence: TGTGCCAGCAGCCCACGAGTATTTCCCCAAGAGACCCAGTACTTC. It is translated as CASSPRVFPQETQYF. The V and J genes are TRBV9 and TRBJ2-5; no firm D call. Germline V gene sequence: CDR1 SGDLS, CDR2 YYNGEE. The CDR3 consists of 15 residues. V was shortened by 4 bases and J by 1 base, with 14 bases between the two germline ends.

Note on this clonotype: The CDR3 end shows no conserved phenylalanine or tryptophan, and so a read error is likely. The gene calls are TRBV5-1 and TRBJ2-3; maybe TRBD2 (6 bases). The germline V gene encodes CDR1 SGHRS and CDR2 YFSETQ. This CDR3 is 17 amino acids long. V lost 0 bases, J lost 3 bases, and 17 bases lay in between. The CDR3 reads CASSLVRLAGRTDTQYL. Written as DNA, the CDR3 is TGCGCCAGCAGCTTGGTAAGGTTGGCGGGGCGGACAGATACGCAGTATCTT.

As to this clonotype: This may come from a read error, since a much larger clone is one base off. The V and J genes are TRBV3-1 and TRBJ1-1; weak D call: TRBD1 (6 bases). This CDR3 is 17 amino acids long. In germline, CDR1 is LGHDT, CDR2 YNNKEL (reference sequence). CDR3 loop: CAGSQEGAGGAGTEAFF. In nucleotides, the CDR3 is TGTGCCGGCAGCCAAGAAGGGGCGGGGGGCGCAGGAACTGAAGCTTTCTTT. Combining the CDR3 with reference TRBV3-1 and TRBJ1-1 gives the whole variable domain DTAVSQTPKYLVTQMGNDKSIKCEQNLGHDTMYWYKQDSKKFLKIMFSYNNKELIINETVPNRFSPKSPDKAHLNLHINSLELGDSAVYFCAGSQEGAGGAGTEAFFGQGTRLTVV.

This clonotype was counted at least ten times. The chain combines TRBV4-2 with TRBJ1-1, with 8 bases identical to TRBD1. Germline V lookup: CDR1 LGHNA, CDR2 YNFKEQ. The CDR3 runs to 16 residues. J was trimmed by 1 base and V by 2 bases; bases with no gene match: 6. CDR3 DNA: TGTGCCAGCAGCCAACCAGACAGGGGAGGGAACACTGAAGCTTTCTTT. It translates to CASSQPDRGGNTEAFF.

This clonotype appeared many times. This sequence joins TRBV11-2 and TRBJ1-2, with D uncertain. V dropped 5 bases and J dropped 4 bases, with 23 bases sitting between them. Germline V lookup: CDR1 SGHAT, CDR2 FQNNGV. The CDR3 loop spans 17 amino acids. The CDR3 loop is CASSARRTSRKTYGYTF. The CDR3 region has the DNA TGTGCCAGCAGCGCGAGGAGAACAAGCAGAAAGACCTATGGCTACACCTTC.

Worth noting for this clonotype: A much larger clone sits a single nucleotide away, making a read error possible. This chain uses TRBV5-1 with TRBJ1-2, with D uncertain. V was cut by 6 bases and J by 4 bases, with 22 bases left in between. Germline V gene lookup returns CDR1 SGHRS and CDR2 YFSETQ. This CDR3 comprises 16 residues. The CDR3 is CASNGRSVRTTYGYTF. Written as DNA, the CDR3 is TGCGCCAGCAATGGACGATCGGTTCGAACGACCTATGGCTACACCTTC.

There are many counts of this clonotype. The gene calls are TRBV29-1 and TRBJ2-2, with a tentative D call TRBD2 (6 bases). The CDR3 contains 13 residues. The ends were cut back, 7 bases at V and 6 bases at J, with 15 bases in the middle. Germline CDR1 and CDR2: SQVTM and ANQGSEA. Here the CDR3 DNA reads TGCAGCGCCGGGGGTGGCCCCCCCGGGGAGCTGTTTTTT. It codes for CSAGGGPPGELFF.

This clonotype was counted ten times or more. The V gene is TRBV19, the J gene TRBJ1-1, with a tentative D call TRBD1 (5 bases). Germline lookup yields CDR1 LNHDA and CDR2 SQIVND (reference sequence). The CDR3 contains 14 residues. With 3 bases removed from V and 5 bases from J, the gap between germline ends came to 13 bases. CDR3 sequence (DNA): TGTGCCAGTAGTATCCGTCCGGGGCAGACTGAAGCTTTCTTT. Translation: CASSIRPGQTEAFF. Complete variable domain (other parts from reference TRBV19 and TRBJ1-1): DGGITQSPKYLFRKEGQNVTLSCEQNLNHDAMYWYRQDPGQGLRLIYYSQIVNDFQKGDIAEGYSVSREKKESFPLTVTSAQKNPTAFYLCASSIRPGQTEAFFGQGTRLTVV.

Comment on this clonotype: A much larger clone differs by one base, so this may be a read error. J is TRBJ2-2 and V is TRBV6-6, with 14 bases lining up with TRBD2. The J segment lost 11 bases and the V segment lost 5 bases, leaving 13 bases of the junction unmatched. CDR3 length: 17 amino acids. Germline V gene data show CDR1 as MNHNY and CDR2 as SVGAGI (reference sequence). The CDR3 loop is CASSNDGTSGSRGELFF. The CDR3, as DNA: TGTGCCAGCAGTAACGATGGGACTAGCGGGAGTCGCGGTGAGCTGTTTTTT.

This clonotype was detected many times. This sequence joins TRBV30 and TRBJ1-5; 8 nucleotides align to TRBD1. From germline, CDR1 is GTSNPN and CDR2 SVGIG (reference sequence). This CDR3 comprises 14 residues. V shed 2 bases, J shed 7 bases, and the junction held 7 bases outside the gene matches. CDR3 loop: CAWSRQGAGQPQHF. The CDR3 nucleotides are TGTGCCTGGAGTCGCCAGGGGGCGGGACAGCCCCAGCATTTT.

This clonotype appeared many times. The V and J genes are TRBV5-6 and TRBJ1-1; D not certain. Germline loops: CDR1 SGHDT, CDR2 YYEEEE. CDR3 length: 12 residues. Trimming removed 4 bases at V and 8 bases at J, with 12 bases between. Here the CDR3 reads CASSLDVREAFF. CDR3 nucleotide sequence: TGTGCCAGCAGCCTTGACGTACGAGAAGCTTTCTTT.

The V gene is TRBV28, the J gene TRBJ2-7; D is uncertain. CDR3 size: 15 residues. V was shortened by 5 bases and J by 1 base, with 15 bases between the two germline ends. CDR1 and CDR2 from the germline V gene are MDHEN and SYDVKM. In nucleotides, the CDR3 is TGTGCCAGCAGTCCTTCTTTAGACGGTTCCTACGAGCAGTACTTC. Encoded protein: CASSPSLDGSYEQYF.

With respect to this clonotype: It is likely a read error: a sequence one base away is far more abundant. The rearrangement links TRBV6-1 to TRBJ2-7, with a possible D match to TRBD2 (6 bases). Germline V lookup: CDR1 MNHNS, CDR2 SASEGT. The CDR3 spans 15 residues. CDR3 nucleotide sequence: TGTGCCGGCAGTGATGGCCCGGAGGGTTCCTACGAGCAGTACTTC. This sequence encodes CAGSDGPEGSYEQYF.

This clonotype has a count of ten or more. This sequence joins TRBV3-1 and TRBJ1-1; no clear D. The CDR3 covers 14 residues. Germline CDR1 reads LGHDT; CDR2 reads YNNKEL (reference sequence). Trimming left V 1 base short and J 3 bases short, with 9 bases between. The CDR3 loop reads CASSQVSDDTEAFF. DNA for the CDR3: TGTGCCAGCAGCCAAGTTTCGGATGACACTGAAGCTTTCTTT.

Concerning this clonotype: This may stem from a read error, because a much larger clone lies one nucleotide away. J is TRBJ1-2 and V is TRBV20-1; tentative D call: TRBD1 (6 bases). The CDR3 spans 15 residues. Germline loops: CDR1 DFQATT, CDR2 SNEGSKA (reference sequence). In DNA, the CDR3 is TGCAGTGCTAGCGGAGGGGGAGCTTCTAACTATAGCTACACCTTC. Translation gives CSASGGGASNYSYTF.

Concerning this clonotype: A single base separates this from a much larger clone, so it may be a read error. The chain recombines TRBV5-8 with TRBJ1-2; no clear D gene. Per germline, CDR1 SGHTS and CDR2 YDEGEE. The CDR3 is made up of 16 amino acids. Here the CDR3 reads CASGRAHPRKTYGNTF. In DNA form, the CDR3 reads TGTGCCAGCGGGCGCGCTCATCCACGAAAGACCTATGGCAACACCTTC.

Note on this clonotype: It may be a read error: a sequence one base away is much more abundant. This chain links TRBV9 with TRBJ2-7, with TRBD2 matching 12 bases. The germline CDR1 and CDR2 sequences are SGDLS and YYNGEE. The CDR3 has 15 residues. Trimming took 2 bases from V and 7 from J; bases not matched to a gene: 7. CDR3 amino acids: CASSVRLAGATEQYF. CDR3 DNA: TGTGCCAGCAGCGTTAGACTAGCGGGAGCAACTGAGCAGTACTTC.